This T cell receptor (beta chain) was identified during a study of blood T cell repertoires in COVID-19. Enrollees, roughly 18 to 95 years old, lived in about two dozen US areas. Germline CDR1 MNHEY, CDR2 SVGAGI. The CDR3 loop spans 13 amino acids. V was cut by 10 bases and J by 3 bases, with 15 bases left in between. Only in-frame clones appear in the TCRdb table, and some are missing; sequencing was by immunoSEQ multiplex PCR. Of 200,000 or so clones listed, roughly 89% are singletons. The sequence came from a woman aged 40-49 years with acute COVID-19. The sequencing input was PBMCs or T cells enriched from blood (not recorded which). The V gene is TRBV6-5, the J gene TRBJ1-1; D is unclear. The CDR3 DNA reads TGTGCCACTCGGACGCGGGAAGACACTGAAGCTTTCTTT. This gives the protein CATRTREDTEAFF.